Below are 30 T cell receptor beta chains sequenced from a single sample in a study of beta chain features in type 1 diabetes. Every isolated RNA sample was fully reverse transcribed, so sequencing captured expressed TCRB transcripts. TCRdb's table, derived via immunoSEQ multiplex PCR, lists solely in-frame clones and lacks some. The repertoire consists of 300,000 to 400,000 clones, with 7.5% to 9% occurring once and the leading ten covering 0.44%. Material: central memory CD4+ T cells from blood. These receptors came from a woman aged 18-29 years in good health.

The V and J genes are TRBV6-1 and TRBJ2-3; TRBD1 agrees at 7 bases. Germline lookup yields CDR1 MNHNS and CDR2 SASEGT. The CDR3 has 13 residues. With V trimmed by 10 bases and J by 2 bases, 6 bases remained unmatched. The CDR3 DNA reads TGTGCCAACGGGGACAGTGACACAGATACGCAGTATTTT. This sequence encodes CANGDSDTDTQYF.

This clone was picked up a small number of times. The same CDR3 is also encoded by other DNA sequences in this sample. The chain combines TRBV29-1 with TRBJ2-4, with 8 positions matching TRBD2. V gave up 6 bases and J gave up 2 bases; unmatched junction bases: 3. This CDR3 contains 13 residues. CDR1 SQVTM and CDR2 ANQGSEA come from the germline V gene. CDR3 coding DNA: TGCAGCGTGGCGGGGGGTTCCAAAAACATTCAGTACTTC. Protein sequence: CSVAGGSKNIQYF.

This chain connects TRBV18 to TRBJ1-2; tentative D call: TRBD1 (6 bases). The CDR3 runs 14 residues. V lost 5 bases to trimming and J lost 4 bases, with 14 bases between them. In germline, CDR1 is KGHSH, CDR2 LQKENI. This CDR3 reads CASSATRDIYGYTF. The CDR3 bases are TGTGCCAGCTCAGCGACCCGGGACATCTATGGCTACACCTTC.

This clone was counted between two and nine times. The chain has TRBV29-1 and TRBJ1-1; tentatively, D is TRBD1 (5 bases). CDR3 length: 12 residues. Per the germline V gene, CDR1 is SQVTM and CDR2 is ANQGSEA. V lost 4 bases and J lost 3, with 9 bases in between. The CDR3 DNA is TGCAGCGTTGCGATGGGGGACACTGAAGCTTTCTTT. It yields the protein CSVAMGDTEAFF.

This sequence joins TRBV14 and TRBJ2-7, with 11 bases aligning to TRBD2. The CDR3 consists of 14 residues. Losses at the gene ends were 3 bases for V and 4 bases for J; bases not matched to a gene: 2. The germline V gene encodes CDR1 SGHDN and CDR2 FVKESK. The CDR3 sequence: CASSQTSGMYEQYF. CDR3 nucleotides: TGTGCCAGCAGCCAGACTAGCGGGATGTACGAGCAGTACTTC.

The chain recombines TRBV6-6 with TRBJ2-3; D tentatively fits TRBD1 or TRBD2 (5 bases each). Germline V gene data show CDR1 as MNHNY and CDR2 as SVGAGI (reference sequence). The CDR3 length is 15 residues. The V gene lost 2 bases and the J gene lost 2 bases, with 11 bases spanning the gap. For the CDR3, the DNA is TGTGCCAGCAGTTACCGGGACCGCTCCACAGATACGCAGTATTTT. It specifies CASSYRDRSTDTQYF.

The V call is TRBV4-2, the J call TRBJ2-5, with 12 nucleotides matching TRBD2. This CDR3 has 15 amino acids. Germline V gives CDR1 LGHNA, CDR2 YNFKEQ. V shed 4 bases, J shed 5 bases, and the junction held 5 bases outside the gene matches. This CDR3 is CASSPLAGGTETQYF. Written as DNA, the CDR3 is TGTGCCAGCAGCCCCCTAGCGGGAGGGACCGAGACCCAGTACTTC.

The CDR3 loop is CASSADTGTGVVYNEQFF. In nucleotides, the CDR3 is TGTGCCAGCAGTGCGGACACCGGGACAGGGGTGGTTTACAATGAGCAGTTCTTC. The V gene is TRBV6-1, the J gene TRBJ2-1, with 10 positions matching TRBD1. The CDR3 covers 18 residues. V lost 4 bases to trimming and J lost 4 bases; unmatched junction nucleotides: 13. In germline, CDR1 is MNHNS, CDR2 SASEGT.

The CDR3 loop reads CASSLGASRTYNEQFF. Written as DNA, the CDR3 is TGTGCCAGCAGCTTGGGGGCAAGTCGCACCTACAATGAGCAGTTCTTC. The chain joins TRBV5-8 to TRBJ2-1, with unresolved D. This CDR3 is built from 16 residues. V dropped 0 bases and J dropped 2 bases, with 12 bases sitting between them. Looked up from germline, CDR1 is SGHTS and CDR2 is YDEGEE.

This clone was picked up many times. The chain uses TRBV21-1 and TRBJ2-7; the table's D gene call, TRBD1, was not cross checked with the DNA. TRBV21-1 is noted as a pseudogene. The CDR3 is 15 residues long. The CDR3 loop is CASSDKDRESYEQYF. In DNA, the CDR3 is TGTGCCAGCAGCGATAAGGACAGGGAATCCTACGAGCAGTACTTC.

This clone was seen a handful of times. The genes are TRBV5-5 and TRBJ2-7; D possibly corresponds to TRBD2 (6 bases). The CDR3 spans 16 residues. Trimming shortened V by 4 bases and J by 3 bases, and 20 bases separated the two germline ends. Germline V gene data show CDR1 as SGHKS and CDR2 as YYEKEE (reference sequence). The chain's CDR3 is CASSHLIGSGDYEQYF. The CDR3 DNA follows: TGTGCCAGCAGCCATTTGATAGGTTCGGGGGACTACGAGCAGTACTTC.

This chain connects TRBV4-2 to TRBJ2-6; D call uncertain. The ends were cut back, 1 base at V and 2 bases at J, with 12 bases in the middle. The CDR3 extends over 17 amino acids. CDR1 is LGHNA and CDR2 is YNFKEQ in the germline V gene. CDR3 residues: CASSQGPGAPGANVLTF. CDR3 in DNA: TGTGCCAGCAGCCAAGGGCCAGGAGCCCCTGGGGCCAACGTCCTGACTTTC.

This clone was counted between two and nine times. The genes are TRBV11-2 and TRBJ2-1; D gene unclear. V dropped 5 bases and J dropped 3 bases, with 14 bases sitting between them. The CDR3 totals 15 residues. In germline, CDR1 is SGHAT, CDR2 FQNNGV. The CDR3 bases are TGTGCCAGCAGCCTGGGTGAGGCAAACTACAATGAGCAGTTCTTC. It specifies CASSLGEANYNEQFF.

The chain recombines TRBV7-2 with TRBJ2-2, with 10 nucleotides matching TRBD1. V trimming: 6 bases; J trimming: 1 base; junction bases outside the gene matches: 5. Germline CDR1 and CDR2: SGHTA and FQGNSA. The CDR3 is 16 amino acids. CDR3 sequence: CASRPDRGRNTGELFF. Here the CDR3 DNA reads TGTGCCAGCAGACCAGACAGGGGGCGGAACACCGGGGAGCTGTTTTTT.

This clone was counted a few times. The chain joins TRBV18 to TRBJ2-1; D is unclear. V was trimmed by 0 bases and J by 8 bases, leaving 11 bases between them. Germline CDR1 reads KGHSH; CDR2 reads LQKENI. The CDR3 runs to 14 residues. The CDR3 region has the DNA TGTGCCAGCTCACCACCGTTTCTCGGGTATGAGCAGTTCTTC. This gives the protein CASSPPFLGYEQFF. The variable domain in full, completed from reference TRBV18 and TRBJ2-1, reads NAGVMQNPRHLVRRRGQEARLRCSPMKGHSHVYWYRQLPEEGLKFMVYLQKENIIDESGMPKERFSAEFPKEGPSILRIQQVVRGDSAAYFCASSPPFLGYEQFFGPGTRLTVL.

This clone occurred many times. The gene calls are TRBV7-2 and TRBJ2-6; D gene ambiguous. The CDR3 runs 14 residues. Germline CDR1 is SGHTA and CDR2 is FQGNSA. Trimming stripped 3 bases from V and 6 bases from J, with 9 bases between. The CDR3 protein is CASSFRPEANVLTF. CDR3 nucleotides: TGTGCCAGCAGCTTCCGTCCAGAGGCCAACGTCCTGACTTTC.

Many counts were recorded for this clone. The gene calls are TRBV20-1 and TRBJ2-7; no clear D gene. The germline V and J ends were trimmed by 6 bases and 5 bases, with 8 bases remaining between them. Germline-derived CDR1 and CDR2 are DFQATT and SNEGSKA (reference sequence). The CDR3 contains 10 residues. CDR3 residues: CSAKGNEQYF. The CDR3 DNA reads TGCAGTGCAAAGGGAAACGAGCAGTACTTC.

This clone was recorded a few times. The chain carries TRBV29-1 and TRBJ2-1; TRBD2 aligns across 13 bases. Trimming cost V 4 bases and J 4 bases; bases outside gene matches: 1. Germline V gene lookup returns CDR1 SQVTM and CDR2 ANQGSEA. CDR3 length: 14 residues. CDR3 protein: CSVAGLAGYNEQFF. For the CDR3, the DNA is TGCAGCGTTGCGGGACTAGCGGGGTACAATGAGCAGTTCTTC.

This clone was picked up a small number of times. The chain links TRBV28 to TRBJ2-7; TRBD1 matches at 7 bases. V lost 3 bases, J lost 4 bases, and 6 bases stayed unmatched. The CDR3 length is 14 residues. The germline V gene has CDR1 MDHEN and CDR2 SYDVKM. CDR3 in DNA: TGTGCCAGCAGTTTTACGGGACAGATATACGAGCAGTACTTC. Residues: CASSFTGQIYEQYF.

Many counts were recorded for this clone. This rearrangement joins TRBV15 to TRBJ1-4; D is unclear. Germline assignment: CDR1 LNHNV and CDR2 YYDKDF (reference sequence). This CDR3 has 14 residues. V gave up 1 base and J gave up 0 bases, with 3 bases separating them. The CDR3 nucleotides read TGTGCCACCAGCAGAGCAGCAACTAATGAAAAACTGTTTTTT. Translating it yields CATSRAATNEKLFF. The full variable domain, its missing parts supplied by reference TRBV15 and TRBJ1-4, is DAMVIQNPRYQVTQFGKPVTLSCSQTLNHNVMYWYQQKSSQAPKLLFHYYDKDFNNEADTPDNFQSRRPNTSFCFLDIRSPGLGDTAMYLCATSRAATNEKLFFGSGTQLSVL.

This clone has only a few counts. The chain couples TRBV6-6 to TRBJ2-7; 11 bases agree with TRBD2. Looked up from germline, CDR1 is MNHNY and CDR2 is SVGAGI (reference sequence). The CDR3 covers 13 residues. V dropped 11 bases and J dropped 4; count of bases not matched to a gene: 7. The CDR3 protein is CAARASGRYEQYF. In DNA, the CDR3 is TGTGCCGCCAGGGCTAGCGGGAGGTACGAGCAGTACTTC.

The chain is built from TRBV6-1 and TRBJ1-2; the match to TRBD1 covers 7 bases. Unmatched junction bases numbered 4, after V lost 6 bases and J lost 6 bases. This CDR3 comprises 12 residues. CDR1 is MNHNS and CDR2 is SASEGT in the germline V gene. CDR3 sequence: CASSRGQDGYTF. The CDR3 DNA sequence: TGTGCCAGCAGCCGCGGACAGGATGGCTACACCTTC.

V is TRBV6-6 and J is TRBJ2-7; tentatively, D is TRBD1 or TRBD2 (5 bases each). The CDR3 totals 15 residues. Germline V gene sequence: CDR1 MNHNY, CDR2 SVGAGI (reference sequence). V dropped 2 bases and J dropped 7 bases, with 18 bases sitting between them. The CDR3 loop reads CASSYTSLGPTEQYF. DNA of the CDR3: TGTGCCAGCAGTTACACCTCCCTGGGACCTACTGAGCAGTACTTC.

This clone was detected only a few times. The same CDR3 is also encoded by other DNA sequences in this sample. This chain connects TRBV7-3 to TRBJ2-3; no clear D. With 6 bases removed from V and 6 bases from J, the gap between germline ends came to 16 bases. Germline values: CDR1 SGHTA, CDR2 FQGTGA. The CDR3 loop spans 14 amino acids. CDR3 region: CASSLNQPPDTQYF. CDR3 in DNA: TGTGCCAGCAGTCTCAATCAACCCCCCGATACGCAGTATTTT.

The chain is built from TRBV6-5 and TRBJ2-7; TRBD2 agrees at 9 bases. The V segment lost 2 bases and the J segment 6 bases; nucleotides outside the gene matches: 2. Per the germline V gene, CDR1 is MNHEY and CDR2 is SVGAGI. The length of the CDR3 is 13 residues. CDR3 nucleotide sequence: TGTGCCAGCAGTTACCAGCGGGAGGTCGAGCAGTACTTC. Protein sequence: CASSYQREVEQYF.

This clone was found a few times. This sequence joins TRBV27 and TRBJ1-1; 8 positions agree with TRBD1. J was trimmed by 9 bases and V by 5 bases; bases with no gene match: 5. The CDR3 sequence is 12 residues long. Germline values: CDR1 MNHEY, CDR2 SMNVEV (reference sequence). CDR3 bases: TGTGCCAGCAGTAATACAGGGGGGAAAGCTTTCTTT. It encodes CASSNTGGKAFF.

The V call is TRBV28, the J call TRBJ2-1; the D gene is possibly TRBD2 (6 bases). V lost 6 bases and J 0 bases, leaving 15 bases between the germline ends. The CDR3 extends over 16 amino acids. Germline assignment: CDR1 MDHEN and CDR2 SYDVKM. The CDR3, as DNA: TGTGCCAGCAGAGCAGCGGGTGCGAGCTCCTACAATGAGCAGTTCTTC. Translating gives CASRAAGASSYNEQFF.

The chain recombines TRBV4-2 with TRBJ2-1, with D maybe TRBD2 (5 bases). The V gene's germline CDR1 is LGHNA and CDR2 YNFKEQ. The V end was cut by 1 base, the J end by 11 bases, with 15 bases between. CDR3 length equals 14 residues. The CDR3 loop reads CASSQGAEVWQQFF. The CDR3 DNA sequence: TGTGCCAGCAGCCAAGGCGCGGAGGTTTGGCAGCAGTTCTTC.

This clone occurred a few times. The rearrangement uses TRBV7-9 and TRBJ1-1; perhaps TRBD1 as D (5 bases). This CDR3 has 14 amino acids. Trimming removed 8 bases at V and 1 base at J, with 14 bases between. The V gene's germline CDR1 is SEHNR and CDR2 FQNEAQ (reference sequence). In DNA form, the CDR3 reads TGTGCCAGCTCCCGGACACGGCAGAACACTGAAGCTTTCTTT. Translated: CASSRTRQNTEAFF.

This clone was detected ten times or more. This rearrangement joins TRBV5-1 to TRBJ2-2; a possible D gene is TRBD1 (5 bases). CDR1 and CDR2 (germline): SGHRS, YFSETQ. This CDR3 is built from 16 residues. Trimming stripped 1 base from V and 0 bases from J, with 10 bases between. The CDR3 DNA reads TGCGCCAGCAGCTTGCAGGGCACGGCGAACACCGGGGAGCTGTTTTTT. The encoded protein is CASSLQGTANTGELFF.